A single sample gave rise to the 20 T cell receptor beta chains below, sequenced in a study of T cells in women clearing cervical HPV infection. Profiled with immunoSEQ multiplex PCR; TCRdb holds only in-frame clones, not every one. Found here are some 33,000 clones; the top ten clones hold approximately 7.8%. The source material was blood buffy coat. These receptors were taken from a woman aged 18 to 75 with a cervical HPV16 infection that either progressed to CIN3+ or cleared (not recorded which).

CDR3: CSARDRGPGEEETQYF. The CDR3 bases that were read are TGCAGTGCTAGAGATCGGGGCCCAGGGGAGGAGGAGACC. The chain has TRBV20-1 and TRBJ2-5, with D perhaps given as TRBD1 or TRBD2 (6 bases each). The CDR3 end is not reached by the read, which stops 3 residues before it; the germline J gene fills it in. Germline lookup yields CDR1 DFQATT and CDR2 SNEGSKA (reference sequence). Trimming left V 0 bases short and J 5 bases short, with 19 bases between. There are 16 residues in the CDR3.

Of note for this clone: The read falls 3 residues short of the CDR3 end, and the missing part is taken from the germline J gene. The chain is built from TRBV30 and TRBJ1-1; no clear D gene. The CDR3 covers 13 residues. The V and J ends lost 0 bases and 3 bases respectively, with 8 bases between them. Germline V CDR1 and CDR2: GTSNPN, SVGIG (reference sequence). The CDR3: CAWSVGMHTEAFF. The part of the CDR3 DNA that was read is TGTGCCTGGAGTGTCGGTATGCACACTGAA.

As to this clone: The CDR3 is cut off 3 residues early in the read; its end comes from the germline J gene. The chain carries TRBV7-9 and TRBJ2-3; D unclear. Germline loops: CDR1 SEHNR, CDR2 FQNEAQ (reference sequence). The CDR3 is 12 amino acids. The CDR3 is CASSLGQETQYF. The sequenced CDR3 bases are TGTGCCAGCAGCTTAGGACAAGAGACG.

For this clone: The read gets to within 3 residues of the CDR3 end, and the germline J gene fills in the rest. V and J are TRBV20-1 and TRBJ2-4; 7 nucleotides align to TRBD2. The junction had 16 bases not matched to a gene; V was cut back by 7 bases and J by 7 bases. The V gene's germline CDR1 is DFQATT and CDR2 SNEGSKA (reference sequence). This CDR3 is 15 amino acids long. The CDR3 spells CSGMGGRSFLNIQYF. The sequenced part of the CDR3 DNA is TGCAGTGGGATGGGGGGGAGGTCTTTTTTGAACATT.

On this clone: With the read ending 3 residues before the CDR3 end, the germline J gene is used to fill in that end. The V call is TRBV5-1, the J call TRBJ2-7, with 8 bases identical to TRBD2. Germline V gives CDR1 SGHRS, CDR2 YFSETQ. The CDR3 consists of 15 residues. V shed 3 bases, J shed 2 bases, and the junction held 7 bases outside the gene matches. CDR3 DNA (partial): TGCGCCAGCAGCTCCCAGCGGGAGACGACCTACGAG. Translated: CASSSQRETTYE. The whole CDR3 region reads CASSSQRETTYEQYF.

The CDR3 region is CASSETPNEQFF. The DNA read from the CDR3 is TGTGCCAGCAGTGAAACTCCAAATGAG. This chain uses TRBV2 with TRBJ2-1; D remains ambiguous. The read comes to an end 3 residues before the CDR3 does, leaving the germline J gene to fill in the end. CDR3 length: 12 residues. The V end was cut by 2 bases, the J end by 7 bases, with 6 bases between. In germline, CDR1 is SNHLY, CDR2 FYNNEI.

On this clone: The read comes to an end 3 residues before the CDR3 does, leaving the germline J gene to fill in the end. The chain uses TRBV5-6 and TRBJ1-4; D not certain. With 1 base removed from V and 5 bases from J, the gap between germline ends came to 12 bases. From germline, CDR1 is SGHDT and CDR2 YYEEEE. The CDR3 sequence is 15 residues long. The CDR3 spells CASSLRVGQNEKLFF. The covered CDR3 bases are TGTGCCAGCAGCTTGAGAGTAGGGCAGAATGAAAAA.

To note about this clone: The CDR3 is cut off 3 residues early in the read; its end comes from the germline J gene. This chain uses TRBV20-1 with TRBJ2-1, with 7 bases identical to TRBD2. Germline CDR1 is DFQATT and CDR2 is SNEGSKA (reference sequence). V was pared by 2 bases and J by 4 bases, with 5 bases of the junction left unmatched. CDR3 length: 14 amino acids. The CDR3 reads CSARPSGPYNEQFF. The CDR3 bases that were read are TGCAGTGCTAGACCTAGCGGACCGTACAATGAG.

Partial CDR3 DNA: TGCGCCAGCAGCTTTTCTCGGACAGGGGGTCTCTATGGC. This gives the protein CASSFSRTGGLYG. The whole CDR3 region reads CASSFSRTGGLYGYTF. The chain links TRBV5-1 to TRBJ1-2; the match to TRBD1 covers 10 bases. Read coverage stops 3 residues before the CDR3 terminus; the germline J gene supplies the remainder. This CDR3 has 16 amino acids. In germline, CDR1 is SGHRS, CDR2 YFSETQ. The V and J ends lost 2 bases and 4 bases, in that order; junction bases with no gene match: 8.

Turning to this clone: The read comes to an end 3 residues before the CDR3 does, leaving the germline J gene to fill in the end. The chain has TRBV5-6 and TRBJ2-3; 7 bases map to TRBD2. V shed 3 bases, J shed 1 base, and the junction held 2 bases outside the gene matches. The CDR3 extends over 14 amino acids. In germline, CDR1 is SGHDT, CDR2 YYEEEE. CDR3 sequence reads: CASSSLAGTDTQYF. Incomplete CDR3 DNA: TGTGCCAGCAGCTCGCTAGCGGGCACAGATACG.

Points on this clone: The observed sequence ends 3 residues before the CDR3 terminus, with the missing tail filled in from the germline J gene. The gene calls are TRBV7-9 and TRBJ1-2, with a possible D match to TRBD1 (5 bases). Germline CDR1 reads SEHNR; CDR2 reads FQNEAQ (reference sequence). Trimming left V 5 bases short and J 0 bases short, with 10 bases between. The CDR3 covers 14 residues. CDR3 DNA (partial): TGTGCCAGCAGCGCAGGGCCCTCTAACTATGGC. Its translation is CASSAGPSNYG. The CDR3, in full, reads CASSAGPSNYGYTF. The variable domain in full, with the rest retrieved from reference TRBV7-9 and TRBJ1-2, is DTGVSQNPRHKITKRGQNVTFRCDPISEHNRLYWYRQTLGQGPEFLTYFQNEAQLEKSRLLSDRFSAERPKGSFSTLEIQRTEQGDSAMYLCASSAGPSNYGYTFGSGTRLTVV.

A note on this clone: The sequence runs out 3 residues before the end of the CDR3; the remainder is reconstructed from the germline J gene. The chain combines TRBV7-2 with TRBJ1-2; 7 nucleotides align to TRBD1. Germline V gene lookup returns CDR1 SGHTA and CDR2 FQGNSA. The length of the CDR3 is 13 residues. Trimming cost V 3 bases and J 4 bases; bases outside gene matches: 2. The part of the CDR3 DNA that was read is TGTGCCAGCAGCTTCACAGGGGCCTATGGC. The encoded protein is CASSFTGAYG. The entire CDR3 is CASSFTGAYGYTF.

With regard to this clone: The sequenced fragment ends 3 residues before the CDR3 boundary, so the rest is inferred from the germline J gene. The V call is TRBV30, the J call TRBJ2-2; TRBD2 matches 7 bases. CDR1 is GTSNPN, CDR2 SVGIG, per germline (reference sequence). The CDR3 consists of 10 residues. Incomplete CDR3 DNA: TGTGCCGTTGCAGCGGGGAAG. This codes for CAVAAGK. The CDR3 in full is CAVAAGKLFF.

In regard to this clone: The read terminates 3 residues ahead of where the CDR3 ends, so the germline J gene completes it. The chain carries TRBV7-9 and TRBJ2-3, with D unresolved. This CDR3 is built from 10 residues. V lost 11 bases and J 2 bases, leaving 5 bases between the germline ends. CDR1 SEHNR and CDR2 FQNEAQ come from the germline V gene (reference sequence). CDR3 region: CAPFTDTQYF. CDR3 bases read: TGTGCCCCGTTCACAGATACG. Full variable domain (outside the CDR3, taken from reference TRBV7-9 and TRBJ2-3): DTGVSQNPRHKITKRGQNVTFRCDPISEHNRLYWYRQTLGQGPEFLTYFQNEAQLEKSRLLSDRFSAERPKGSFSTLEIQRTEQGDSAMYLCAPFTDTQYFGPGTRLTVL.

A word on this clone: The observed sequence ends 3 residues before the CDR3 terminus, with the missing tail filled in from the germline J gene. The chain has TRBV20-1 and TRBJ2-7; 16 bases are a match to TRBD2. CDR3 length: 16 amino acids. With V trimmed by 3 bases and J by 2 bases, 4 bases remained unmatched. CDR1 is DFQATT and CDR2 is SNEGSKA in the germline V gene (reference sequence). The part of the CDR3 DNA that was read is TGCAGTGCTAGGGATGGGACTAGCGGGGGGGCCTACGAG. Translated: CSARDGTSGGAYE. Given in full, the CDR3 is CSARDGTSGGAYEQYF.

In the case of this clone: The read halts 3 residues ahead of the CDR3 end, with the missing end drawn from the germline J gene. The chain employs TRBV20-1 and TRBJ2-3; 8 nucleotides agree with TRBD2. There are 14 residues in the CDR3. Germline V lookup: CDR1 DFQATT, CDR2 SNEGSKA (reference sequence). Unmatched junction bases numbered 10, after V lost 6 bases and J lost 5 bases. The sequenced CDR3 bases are TGCAGTGCCTCTATAACTCGGGGGGGAGATACG. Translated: CSASITRGGDT. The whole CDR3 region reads CSASITRGGDTQYF.

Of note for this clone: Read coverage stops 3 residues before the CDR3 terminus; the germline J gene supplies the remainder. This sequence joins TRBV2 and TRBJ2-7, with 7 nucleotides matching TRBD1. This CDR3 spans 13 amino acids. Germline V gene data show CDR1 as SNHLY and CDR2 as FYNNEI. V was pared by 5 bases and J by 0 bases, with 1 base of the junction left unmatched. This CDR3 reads CASSSGGSYEQYF. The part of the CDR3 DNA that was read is TGTGCCAGCAGTTCAGGGGGCTCCTACGAG.

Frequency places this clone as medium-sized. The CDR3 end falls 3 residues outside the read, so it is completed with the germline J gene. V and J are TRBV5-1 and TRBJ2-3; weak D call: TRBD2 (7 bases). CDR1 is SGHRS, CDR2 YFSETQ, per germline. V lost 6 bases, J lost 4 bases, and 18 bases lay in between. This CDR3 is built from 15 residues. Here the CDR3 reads CASNNIGGAADTQYF. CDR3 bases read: TGCGCCAGCAACAACATAGGGGGGGCCGCAGATACG.

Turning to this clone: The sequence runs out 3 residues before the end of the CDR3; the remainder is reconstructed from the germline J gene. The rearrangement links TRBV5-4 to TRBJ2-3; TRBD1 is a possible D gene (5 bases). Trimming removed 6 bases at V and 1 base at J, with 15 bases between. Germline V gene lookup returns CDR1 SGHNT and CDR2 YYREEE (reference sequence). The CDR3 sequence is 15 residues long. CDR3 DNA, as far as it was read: TGTGCCAGCACCCAACCAAGCAGGGGCACAGATACG. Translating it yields CASTQPSRGTDT. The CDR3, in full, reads CASTQPSRGTDTQYF.

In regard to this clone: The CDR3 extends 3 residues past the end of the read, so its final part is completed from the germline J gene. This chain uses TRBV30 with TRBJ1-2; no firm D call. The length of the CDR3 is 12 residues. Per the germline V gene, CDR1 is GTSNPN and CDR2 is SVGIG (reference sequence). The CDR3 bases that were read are TGTGCCTGGAGCAGGCCGCTCTTTAGC. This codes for CAWSRPLFS. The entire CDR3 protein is CAWSRPLFSYTF. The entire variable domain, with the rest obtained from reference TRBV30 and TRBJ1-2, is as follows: SQTIHQWPATLVQPVGSPLSLECTVEGTSNPNLYWYRQAAGRGLQLLFYSVGIGQISSEVPQNLSASRPQDRQFILSSKKLLLSDSGFYLCAWSRPLFSYTFGSGTRLTVV.